Listed below are T cell receptor beta chains from one sample, sequenced in a study of graft-versus-host responses after intestinal transplantation. Produced via immunoSEQ multiplex PCR; TCRdb's table is partial and in-frame only. The sample lists approximately 15,000 clones, 30% occurring once. Specimen: alloreactive CD8+ T cells from a mixed lymphocyte reaction culture, collected before intestinal transplant. The receptors originated from a human patient who received an intestinal transplant. The CDR3 runs from the conserved cysteine through the conserved F or W. The D gene is left open where the match is weak. Clone size is not always given. Where it is, it says once, few, many or a class for expanded clones.

cdr3_aa cdr3_nt clone_size d_call j_call v_call
CASSLGGTGGPETQYF TGTGCCAGCAGCTTAGGTGGGACAGGGGGCCCAGAGACCCAGTACTTC - TRBD1 TRBJ2-5 TRBV11-2
CASSPDRGGGYTF TGTGCCAGCAGCCCGGACAGGGGAGGTGGCTACACCTTC - TRBD1 TRBJ1-2 TRBV9
CASFIPGQCKAYGYTF TGCGCCAGCTTCATACCGGGACAGTGTAAGGCGTATGGCTACACCTTC few TRBD1 TRBJ1-2 TRBV23-1
CASSQVGTSGEQYF TGCGCCAGCAGCCAAGTTGGGACATCTGGCGAGCAGTACTTC few - TRBJ2-7 TRBV4-3
CASSQERDRPYEQYF TGCGCCAGCAGCCAAGAGCGGGACAGGCCCTACGAGCAGTACTTC - TRBD1 TRBJ2-7 TRBV4-1
CAWRPGNSYEQYF TGTGCCTGGAGGCCGGGGAACTCCTACGAGCAGTACTTC few - TRBJ2-7 TRBV30
CASSLGLANLFWGELFF TGTGCCAGCAGTTTAGGACTAGCGAACCTTTTTTGGGGGGAGCTGTTTTTT - TRBD2 TRBJ2-2 TRBV27
CASSQDSGGVPYNEQFF TGTGCCAGCAGCCAAGATTCCGGCGGGGTGCCCTACAATGAGCAGTTCTTC few - TRBJ2-1 TRBV4-2
CAWRDFGEQFF TGTGCCTGGAGGGACTTTGGTGAGCAGTTCTTC few - TRBJ2-1 TRBV30
CASSRTGETEAFF TGTGCCAGCAGCCGGACAGGGGAAACTGAAGCTTTCTTT - TRBD1 TRBJ1-1 TRBV6-7
CASSYMIQETQYF TGTGCCAGCAGTTACATGATTCAAGAGACCCAGTACTTC - - TRBJ2-5 TRBV27
CASSLAWGQGHFYEQYF TGTGCCAGCAGCTTAGCATGGGGACAGGGCCACTTCTACGAGCAGTACTTC few TRBD1 TRBJ2-7 TRBV7-6
CASSGVGGPYNEQFF TGTGCCAGCAGCGGAGTGGGGGGGCCATACAATGAGCAGTTCTTC few - TRBJ2-1 TRBV9
CASRTAGTGKIAPNQETQYF TGCGCCAGCAGGACCGCAGGAACAGGGAAAATAGCACCCAACCAAGAGACCCAGTACTTC - - TRBJ2-5 TRBV10-1
CASSQLEGYNQPQHF TGCGCCAGCAGTCAATTGGAGGGGTACAATCAGCCCCAGCATTTT medium-sized - TRBJ1-5 TRBV23-1
CASSLDRGAGEKDTQYF TGTGCCAGCAGCTTGGACCGAGGCGCAGGGGAGAAAGATACGCAGTATTTT few - TRBJ2-3 TRBV7-9
CASSYSGVNQPQHF TGTGCCAGCAGTTACTCGGGGGTTAATCAGCCCCAGCATTTT - - TRBJ1-5 TRBV6-5
CASSLGDRAYNEQFF TGTGCCAGCAGCTTGGGGGACAGGGCCTACAATGAGCAGTTCTTC - TRBD1 TRBJ2-1 TRBV5-5
CAIRQYNEQFF TGTGCCATTCGTCAATACAATGAGCAGTTCTTC few - TRBJ2-1 TRBV19
CASSYYSGWGTDTQYF TGTGCCAGCAGTTACTATAGCGGCTGGGGCACAGATACGCAGTATTTT large - TRBJ2-3 TRBV6-5
CASRSTASRYGYTF TGTGCCAGCAGGTCCACGGCAAGCCGTTATGGCTACACCTTC few - TRBJ1-2 TRBV5-5
CASRSPGRPPPGDTQYF TGTGCCAGCCGAAGTCCCGGGAGACCCCCCCCGGGGGATACGCAGTATTTT few - TRBJ2-3 TRBV27
CASSINRGSNQPQHF TGTGCCAGTAGTATCAACAGGGGAAGCAATCAGCCCCAGCATTTT - TRBD1 TRBJ1-5 TRBV19
CASSLLAGGGTDTQYF TGTGCCAGCAGCTTATTAGCGGGGGGGGGCACAGATACGCAGTATTTT many TRBD2 TRBJ2-3 TRBV7-3
CASSESYTEAFF TGTGCCAGCAGTGAAAGTTACACTGAAGCTTTCTTT - - TRBJ1-1 TRBV6-9
CASSPLGSGEDEQFF TGTGCCAGCAGCCCACTGGGTAGCGGGGAAGATGAGCAGTTCTTC few TRBD2 TRBJ2-1 TRBV7-3
CASSFGRADRAGGSNYGYTF TGTGCCAGCAGCTTTGGGAGGGCGGACAGGGCCGGGGGTAGTAACTATGGCTACACCTTC - TRBD1 TRBJ1-2 TRBV7-4
CASSQENGWGAHNEQFF TGCGCCAGCAGCCAAGAAAATGGATGGGGGGCCCACAATGAGCAGTTCTTC few - TRBJ2-1 TRBV4-1
CAWSVILAGLSTDTQYF TGTGCCTGGAGTGTAATTCTAGCGGGCTTAAGCACAGATACGCAGTATTTT few TRBD2 TRBJ2-3 TRBV30
CASHILEYNTEAFF TGTGCCAGCCATATTTTGGAGTATAACACTGAAGCTTTCTTT - - TRBJ1-1 TRBV21-1
CASSFEQGTNEKLFF TGTGCCAGCAGCTTTGAACAGGGTACTAATGAAAAACTGTTTTTT - - TRBJ1-4 TRBV7-6
CASSQTGQPYEQYF TGTGCCAGCAGCCAGACGGGGCAACCCTACGAGCAGTACTTC - - TRBJ2-7 TRBV4-2
CASSYIAGGNEQFF TGTGCCAGCAGCTACATAGCGGGAGGCAATGAGCAGTTCTTC - TRBD2 TRBJ2-1 TRBV9
CASAIYSGPMNTEAFF TGTGCCAGCGCCATCTACAGTGGCCCAATGAACACTGAAGCTTTCTTT few - TRBJ1-1 TRBV5-4
CASSGQVQETQYF TGTGCCAGCAGCGGACAGGTACAAGAGACCCAGTACTTC - TRBD1 TRBJ2-5 TRBV5-4
CASSQGQGSYEQYF TGCGCCAGCAGCCAAGGGCAGGGGTCCTACGAGCAGTACTTC - - TRBJ2-7 TRBV4-3
CASSLPGLAGSETQYF TGTGCCAGCAGTTTACCGGGACTAGCGGGTTCAGAGACCCAGTACTTC few TRBD2 TRBJ2-5 TRBV28
CATLDSDAYNEQFF TGTGCCACCCTCGACTCGGACGCCTACAATGAGCAGTTCTTC - - TRBJ2-1 TRBV2
CASSQDRGQETQYF TGCGCCAGCAGCCAAGACAGGGGGCAAGAGACCCAGTACTTC medium-sized TRBD1 TRBJ2-5 TRBV4-1
CASSAGTGSEAFF TGTGCCAGCAGCGCCGGGACAGGGTCCGAAGCTTTCTTT few TRBD1 TRBJ1-1 TRBV7-3
CASSLTYGAGYTF TGCGCCAGCAGCCTGACGTACGGGGCGGGCTACACCTTC - - TRBJ1-2 TRBV5-1
CASSLDPLYGYTF TGTGCCAGCAGCTTAGACCCTCTCTATGGCTACACCTTC few - TRBJ1-2 TRBV7-9
CASSQVLQVAFIRILYEQYF TGCGCCAGCAGCCAAGTTCTTCAAGTAGCGTTTATCCGTATTTTGTACGAGCAGTACTTC few - TRBJ2-7 TRBV4-1
CASSQDQGTAPYEQYF TGTGCCAGCAGCCAAGATCAAGGGACAGCTCCCTACGAGCAGTACTTC few TRBD1 TRBJ2-7 TRBV4-2
CASSLGQALYEQYF TGTGCCAGCAGTTTGGGGCAGGCCCTTTACGAGCAGTACTTC - - TRBJ2-7 TRBV28
CASSLERQRDGYTF TGCGCCAGCAGCTTGGAGCGACAGCGAGATGGCTACACCTTC - - TRBJ1-2 TRBV5-1
CASSYSSGQGNEQYF TGTGCCAGCAGTTACTCGTCAGGACAGGGGAACGAGCAGTACTTC - TRBD1 TRBJ2-7 TRBV6-7
CASIITGYTEAFF TGTGCCAGCATCATCACAGGTTACACTGAAGCTTTCTTT few - TRBJ1-1 TRBV11-2
CASRLGGQGTNSPLHF TGTGCCAGCAGGCTAGGAGGACAGGGTACTAATTCACCCCTCCACTTT medium-sized TRBD1 TRBJ1-6 TRBV2
CASSLARGQRFNEKLFF TGTGCCAGCAGCTTAGCTAGAGGACAGCGCTTTAATGAAAAACTGTTTTTT - - TRBJ1-4 TRBV7-9
CASSLDGGTYEQYF TGTGCCAGCAGCTTAGATGGCGGAACCTACGAGCAGTACTTC - - TRBJ2-7 TRBV7-9
CSVDLASIQYF TGCAGCGTTGATCTAGCGAGCATTCAGTACTTC few - TRBJ2-4 TRBV29-1
CSVDTGGTDTQYF TGCAGCGTCGATACGGGGGGCACAGATACGCAGTATTTT - - TRBJ2-3 TRBV29-1
CAISERRQGGSWEKLFF TGTGCCATCAGTGAGAGACGCCAGGGAGGCTCTTGGGAAAAACTGTTTTTT few - TRBJ1-4 TRBV10-3
CASSLPSGGDEQFF TGTGCCAGTAGTTTGCCTAGCGGGGGCGATGAGCAGTTCTTC - TRBD2 TRBJ2-1 TRBV19
CASSLGSDTQYF TGTGCCAGCAGTTTAGGCTCAGATACGCAGTATTTT - - TRBJ2-3 TRBV27
CASSAEEPSEQYF TGTGCCAGCAGCGCTGAAGAACCAAGCGAGCAGTACTTC - - TRBJ2-7 TRBV9
CASSQGPGAVGGYTF TGCGCCAGCAGCCAAGGTCCGGGGGCGGTAGGGGGCTACACCTTC - - TRBJ1-2 TRBV4-1
CASSEGWTANQPQHF TGTGCCAGCAGTGAAGGTTGGACAGCAAATCAGCCCCAGCATTTT - - TRBJ1-5 TRBV2